This T cell receptor (beta chain) was captured by sequencing in a study of response to subunit inactivated influenza vaccine. This clonotype was counted only a few times. TCRdb re-analysed the RT-PCR reads in MiXCR, keeping a single row per CDR3 protein. The sample consists of under 950,000 distinct CDR3 sequences, less than 25% of them appearing once. The CDR3 has 15 amino acids. Germline CDR1 is SGHDT and CDR2 is YYEEEE. The V end lost 4 bases, the J end lost 0 bases, and 11 bases lay between the germline ends. This TCR was sampled from a man between 50 and 59 years old who received an inactivated influenza vaccine. This material consisted of PBMCs from blood, taken around 5 days after vaccination. The V and J genes are TRBV5-6 and TRBJ1-5; weak D call: TRBD1 (6 bases). In DNA, the CDR3 is TGTGCCAGCAGCCGAGGACAGTATAGCAATCAGCCCCAGCATTTT. It is translated as CASSRGQYSNQPQHF. Based on the CDR3 plus reference TRBV5-6 and TRBJ1-5, the full variable domain is DAGVTQSPTHLIKTRGQQVTLRCSPKSGHDTVSWYQQALGQGPQFIFQYYEEEERQRGNFPDRFSGHQFPNYSSELNVNALLLGDSALYLCASSRGQYSNQPQHFGDGTRLSIL.